Below, 13 T cell receptor beta chains from the same sample are listed, as sequenced in a study of T cell changes during pregnancy in multiple sclerosis. Data came from immunoSEQ multiplex PCR; TCRdb stores just in-frame clones and leaves some out. Among approximately 70,000 clones listed, 80% to 95% were seen once. The source was peripheral blood, collected in the second trimester of pregnancy. These receptors were taken from a female donor with multiple sclerosis, enrolled in a pregnancy study.

The chain has TRBV9 and TRBJ1-1; no reliable D call. The CDR3 consists of 15 residues. The V end lost 4 bases, the J end lost 3 bases, and 16 bases lay between the germline ends. CDR1 and CDR2 from the germline V gene are SGDLS and YYNGEE. CDR3 in DNA: TGTGCCAGCAGCAAGACCCAATCACGGGACACTGAAGCTTTCTTT. Amino acid sequence: CASSKTQSRDTEAFF. The complete variable domain, with remaining parts taken from reference TRBV9 and TRBJ1-1, reads DSGVTQTPKHLITATGQRVTLRCSPRSGDLSVYWYQQSLDQGLQFLIQYYNGEERAKGNILERFSAQQFPDLHSELNLSSLELGDSALYFCASSKTQSRDTEAFFGQGTRLTVV.

In DNA, the CDR3 is TGTGCCAGCAGCACTCGACTAGCGGGAGCGAAAGATACGCAGTATTTT. It yields the protein CASSTRLAGAKDTQYF. The chain joins TRBV9 to TRBJ2-3; TRBD2 matches 12 bases. The CDR3 contains 16 residues. J was trimmed by 5 bases and V by 4 bases; bases with no gene match: 8. CDR1 SGDLS and CDR2 YYNGEE come from the germline V gene.

The chain recombines TRBV6-6 with TRBJ2-7, with 11 bases that match TRBD1. V was pared by 5 bases and J by 6 bases, with 9 bases of the junction left unmatched. CDR3 size: 15 residues. Germline V gene data show CDR1 as MNHNY and CDR2 as SVGAGI (reference sequence). The DNA of the CDR3 is TGTGCCAGCAGTAAAGGACAGGGGGCGCTTGCCGAGCAGTACTTC. Amino acids: CASSKGQGALAEQYF.

The rearrangement joins TRBV27 to TRBJ2-1, with 8 bases lining up with TRBD2. The CDR3 extends over 13 amino acids. Germline V gives CDR1 MNHEY, CDR2 SMNVEV (reference sequence). V trimming: 7 bases; J trimming: 8 bases; junction bases outside the gene matches: 7. The CDR3 region has the DNA TGTGCCAGCAATTTGAAAGCGGGAGATGAGCAGTTCTTC. Its protein product is CASNLKAGDEQFF.

V gene TRBV5-6 combines with J gene TRBJ2-7; tentative D call: TRBD2 (5 bases). Germline V gene sequence: CDR1 SGHDT, CDR2 YYEEEE. The CDR3 is 12 residues long. V lost 9 bases, J lost 4 bases, and 14 bases lay in between. The CDR3 protein is CATTRGGYEQYF. DNA of the CDR3: TGTGCCACTACCCGAGGCGGGTACGAGCAGTACTTC.

This clone was counted once. J is TRBJ2-1 and V is TRBV28; D is possibly TRBD1 (5 bases). Germline V CDR1 and CDR2: MDHEN, SYDVKM. The CDR3 extends over 15 amino acids. V lost 4 bases to trimming and J lost 4 bases, with 14 bases between them. CDR3 nucleotides: TGTGCCAGCAGTTCCGCGCAGGGTATGTACAATGAGCAGTTCTTC. Protein: CASSSAQGMYNEQFF.

V and J are TRBV7-9 and TRBJ2-7; TRBD2 matches 7 bases. Trimming removed 0 bases from V and 0 bases from J; junction bases left unmatched: 2. The CDR3 covers 15 residues. Germline V gene data show CDR1 as SEHNR and CDR2 as FQNEAQ (reference sequence). CDR3 coding DNA: TGTGCCAGCAGCTTAGCGGGGGGGAGCTCCTACGAGCAGTACTTC. Residues: CASSLAGGSSYEQYF.

The chain couples TRBV2 to TRBJ1-1; 7 nucleotides line up with TRBD1. The V segment lost 2 bases and the J segment 2 bases; nucleotides outside the gene matches: 5. Per germline, CDR1 SNHLY and CDR2 FYNNEI. The CDR3 has 15 amino acids. The CDR3 protein is CASSEWLGGNTEAFF. The CDR3 DNA sequence: TGTGCCAGCAGTGAATGGCTAGGGGGCAACACTGAAGCTTTCTTT.

The chain links TRBV14 to TRBJ2-7; no firm D call. The CDR3 totals 12 residues. CDR1 SGHDN and CDR2 FVKESK come from the germline V gene. V lost 3 bases and J 0 bases, leaving 3 bases between the germline ends. CDR3 sequence: CASSHLSYEQYF. Written as DNA, the CDR3 is TGTGCCAGCAGCCACCTCTCCTACGAGCAGTACTTC.

The rearrangement uses TRBV7-9 and TRBJ1-2, with D perhaps TRBD1 (6 bases). The CDR3 loop spans 17 amino acids. The germline V gene encodes CDR1 SEHNR and CDR2 FQNEAQ (reference sequence). V dropped 4 bases and J dropped 5 bases, with 23 bases sitting between them. The CDR3 is CASSSPKDRAVLYGYTF. The DNA for the CDR3 is TGTGCCAGCAGCTCCCCCAAGGACAGAGCGGTCCTTTATGGCTACACCTTC.

This chain joins TRBV28 and TRBJ2-7, with D possibly TRBD2 on 5 matching bases. CDR1 is MDHEN, CDR2 SYDVKM, per germline. The V and J ends lost 3 bases and 3 bases respectively, with 18 bases between them. The length of the CDR3 is 16 residues. CDR3 sequence: CASSFGQTNPFYEQYF. The DNA for the CDR3 is TGTGCCAGCAGTTTTGGTCAGACTAATCCCTTCTACGAGCAGTACTTC.

The V and J genes are TRBV9 and TRBJ1-2; no clear D gene. Trimming stripped 0 bases from V and 6 bases from J, with 6 bases between. The CDR3 sequence is 12 residues long. Germline values: CDR1 SGDLS, CDR2 YYNGEE. CDR3 sequence (DNA): TGTGCCAGCAGCGTAGATGAGGATGGCTACACCTTC. Encoded protein: CASSVDEDGYTF. Drawing the rest from reference TRBV9 and TRBJ1-2, the complete variable domain is DSGVTQTPKHLITATGQRVTLRCSPRSGDLSVYWYQQSLDQGLQFLIQYYNGEERAKGNILERFSAQQFPDLHSELNLSSLELGDSALYFCASSVDEDGYTFGSGTRLTVV.

The chain joins TRBV7-2 to TRBJ2-3; 11 nucleotides line up with TRBD2. This CDR3 has 15 residues. Germline assignment: CDR1 SGHTA and CDR2 FQGNSA. With V trimmed by 5 bases and J by 1 base, 2 bases remained unmatched. The CDR3 region is CASSVLAGGTDTQYF. The CDR3 DNA sequence: TGTGCCAGCAGCGTACTAGCGGGAGGCACAGATACGCAGTATTTT.